Below are 13 T cell receptor beta chains sequenced from a single sample in a study of neurological immune-mediated disorders. TCRdb processed the 5' RACE reads anew with MiXCR; each CDR3 protein has one entry. This sample carries more than 50,000 distinct CDR3 sequences, around 3.8% of them seen once, and the ten largest clones take under 2.5%. Sequencing used PBMCs. Receptors originate from a woman aged 50 to 60 with multiple sclerosis.

This clonotype was picked up many times. V usage is TRBV29-1 and J usage is TRBJ1-1; no firm D call. The ends were cut back, 6 bases at V and 2 bases at J, with 10 bases in the middle. Looked up from germline, CDR1 is SQVTM and CDR2 is ANQGSEA. CDR3 size: 12 residues. The CDR3 protein is CSVRAANTEAFF. DNA of the CDR3: TGCAGCGTCCGTGCGGCAAACACTGAAGCTTTCTTT.

This clonotype was observed at least ten times. The genes are TRBV12-5 and TRBJ1-4, with a possible D match to TRBD1 (5 bases). Trimming shortened V by 5 bases and J by 5 bases, and 18 bases separated the two germline ends. The CDR3 covers 16 residues. The germline gives CDR1 LGHNT, CDR2 FRNRAP. The CDR3 protein is CASGPPGAGRNEKLFF. The CDR3 coding sequence is TGTGCTAGTGGTCCACCCGGGGCAGGGCGGAATGAAAAACTGTTTTTT. Variable domain in full (rest from reference TRBV12-5 and TRBJ1-4): DARVTQTPRHKVTEMGQEVTMRCQPILGHNTVFWYRQTMMQGLELLAYFRNRAPLDDSGMPKDRFSAEMPDATLATLKIQPSEPRDSAVYFCASGPPGAGRNEKLFFGSGTQLSVL.

This clonotype was recorded many times. The chain carries TRBV20-1 and TRBJ2-3; no clear D. Deletions cut 5 bases from V and 0 bases from J, with 6 bases between. This CDR3 spans 12 amino acids. CDR1 is DFQATT and CDR2 is SNEGSKA in the germline V gene (reference sequence). The CDR3: CSAPGSTDTQYF. CDR3 coding DNA: TGCAGTGCTCCCGGGAGCACAGATACGCAGTATTTT.

This clonotype was detected many times. This chain links TRBV3-1 with TRBJ2-7; D remains ambiguous. The CDR3 covers 15 residues. Trimming cost V 0 bases and J 3 bases, with 12 bases left between them. Germline V CDR1 and CDR2: LGHDT, YNNKEL (reference sequence). CDR3 amino acids: CASSQDPGVGYEQYF. The CDR3, as DNA: TGTGCCAGCAGCCAAGATCCAGGAGTTGGCTACGAGCAGTACTTC.

This clonotype was counted ten times or more. This chain links TRBV21-1 with TRBJ1-1. TRBV21-1 is listed as a pseudogene. This CDR3 comprises 16 residues. Written as DNA, the CDR3 is TGTGCCAGCAGCAAAGCGCGGCCAGGCACCAACACTGAAGCTTTCTTT. Translated: CASSKARPGTNTEAFF.

Regarding this clonotype: A junction end diverges from the germline sequence, so it may reflect a read error. The V and J genes are TRBV7-9 and TRBJ1-5; 12 positions agree with TRBD1. The germline V gene has CDR1 SEHNR and CDR2 FQNEAQ (reference sequence). The CDR3 sequence is 17 residues long. DNA for the CDR3: TGTGCCAGCAGCTCGGCCGCCGGGACAGGGGGCAATCAGCCCCAGAATTTT. Translated, it gives CASSSAAGTGGNQPQNF.

At least ten counts were recorded for this clonotype. The chain links TRBV2 to TRBJ2-2; 8 bases align to TRBD1. Trimming at V came to 6 bases and at J to 2 bases, leaving 5 bases not matched to a gene. There are 15 residues in the CDR3. Germline lookup yields CDR1 SNHLY and CDR2 FYNNEI. CDR3 coding DNA: TGTGCCAGCAGCAGACAGGGGCACAACACCGGGGAGCTGTTTTTT. The encoded protein is CASSRQGHNTGELFF.

This clonotype was found many times. The genes are TRBV11-3 and TRBJ1-6, with D unclear. The V and J ends lost 3 bases and 14 bases respectively, with 14 bases between them. CDR1 is SGHNT, CDR2 YENEEA, per germline. The CDR3 has 13 residues. The CDR3 protein is CASSLGGMRALHF. The CDR3 nucleotides read TGTGCCAGCAGCTTGGGAGGGATGAGGGCCCTCCACTTT. The variable domain in full, with the rest retrieved from reference TRBV11-3 and TRBJ1-6, is EAGVVQSPRYKIIEKKQPVAFWCNPISGHNTLYWYLQNLGQGPELLIRYENEEAVDDSQLPKDRFSAERLKGVDSTLKIQPAELGDSAVYLCASSLGGMRALHFGNGTRLTVT.

This clonotype was seen a few times. The chain recombines TRBV7-2 with TRBJ2-5; no clear D. V lost 5 bases and J lost 1, with 8 bases in between. This CDR3 has 13 residues. Per the germline V gene, CDR1 is SGHTA and CDR2 is FQGNSA. The CDR3 DNA is TGTGCCAGCAGCGTCAGTGCCCAAGAGACCCAGTACTTC. This sequence encodes CASSVSAQETQYF.

This clonotype was found many times. J is TRBJ2-7 and V is TRBV6-2 or TRBV6-3, with 11 bases fitting TRBD2. Germline CDR1 and CDR2: MNHEY and SVGEGT. The junction had 7 bases not matched to a gene; V was cut back by 7 bases and J by 5 bases. The CDR3 runs 14 residues. The CDR3 region is CASTVAGGPNEQYF. The CDR3 DNA sequence: TGTGCCAGCACCGTAGCGGGAGGGCCGAACGAGCAGTACTTC.

J is TRBJ2-2 and V is TRBV6-4; D remains unclear. CDR3 length: 13 amino acids. With 5 bases removed from V and 1 base from J, the gap between germline ends came to 5 bases. Germline V gene data show CDR1 as MRHNA and CDR2 as SNTAGT. CDR3 sequence (DNA): TGTGCCAGCAGTAAGGGGAACACCGGGGAGCTGTTTTTT. This translates into CASSKGNTGELFF.

This clonotype was observed many times. Since a much larger clone is just one base distant, this may be a read error. The chain links TRBV20-1 to TRBJ1-1; D is ambiguous. This CDR3 contains 14 residues. Trimming removed 0 bases from V and 7 bases from J, with 15 bases in between. From germline, CDR1 is DFQATT and CDR2 SNEGSKA (reference sequence). The CDR3 DNA follows: TGCAGTGCTAGAGAGCGGGAAAGGCAAGGTGAAGCTTTCTTT. Translation: CSARERERQGEAFF.

This clonotype was detected ten times or more. V usage is TRBV4-3 and J usage is TRBJ2-5; perhaps TRBD1 as D (6 bases). V lost 3 bases and J 5 bases, leaving 19 bases between the germline ends. The CDR3 sequence is 16 residues long. The germline V gene encodes CDR1 LGHNA and CDR2 YSLEER. CDR3 in amino acids: CASSQSRAGERETQYF. In nucleotides, the CDR3 is TGCGCCAGCAGCCAGAGCCGGGCAGGGGAAAGGGAGACCCAGTACTTC.